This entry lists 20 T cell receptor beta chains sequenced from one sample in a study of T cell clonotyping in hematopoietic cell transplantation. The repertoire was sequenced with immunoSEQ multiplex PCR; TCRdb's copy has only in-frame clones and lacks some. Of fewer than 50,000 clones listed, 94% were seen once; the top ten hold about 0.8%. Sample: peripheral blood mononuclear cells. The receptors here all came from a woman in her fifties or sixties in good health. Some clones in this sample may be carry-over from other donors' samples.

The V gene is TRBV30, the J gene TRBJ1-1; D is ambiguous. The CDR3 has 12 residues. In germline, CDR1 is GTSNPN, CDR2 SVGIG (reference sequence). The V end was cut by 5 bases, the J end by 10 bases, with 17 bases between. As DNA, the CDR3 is TGTGCCTGGGCCCCAGGCCCTGCGGTAGCTTTCTTT. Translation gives CAWAPGPAVAFF.

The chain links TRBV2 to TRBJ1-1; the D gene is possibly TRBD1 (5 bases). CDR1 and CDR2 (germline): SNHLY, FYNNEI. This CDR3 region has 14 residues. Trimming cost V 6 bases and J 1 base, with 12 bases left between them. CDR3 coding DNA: TGTGCCAGCAGCGACAGACCCCAGAACACTGAAGCTTTCTTT. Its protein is CASSDRPQNTEAFF.

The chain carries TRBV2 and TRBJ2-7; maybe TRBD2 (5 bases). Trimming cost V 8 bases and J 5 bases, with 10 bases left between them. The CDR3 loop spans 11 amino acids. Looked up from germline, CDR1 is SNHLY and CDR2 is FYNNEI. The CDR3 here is CASPTGDEQYF. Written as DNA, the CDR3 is TGTGCCAGCCCCACCGGGGACGAGCAGTACTTC.

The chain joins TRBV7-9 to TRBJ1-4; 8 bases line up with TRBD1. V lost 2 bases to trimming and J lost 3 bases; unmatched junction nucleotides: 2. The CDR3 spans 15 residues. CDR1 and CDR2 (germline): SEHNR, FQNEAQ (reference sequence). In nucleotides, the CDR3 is TGTGCCAGCAGCTTAACGGACAGGGCTAATGAAAAACTGTTTTTT. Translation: CASSLTDRANEKLFF.

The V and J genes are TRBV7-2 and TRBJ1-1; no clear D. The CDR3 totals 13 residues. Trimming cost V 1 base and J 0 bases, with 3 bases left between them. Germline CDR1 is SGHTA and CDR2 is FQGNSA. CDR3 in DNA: TGTGCCAGCAGCTTAGTTTTGAACACTGAAGCTTTCTTT. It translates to CASSLVLNTEAFF.

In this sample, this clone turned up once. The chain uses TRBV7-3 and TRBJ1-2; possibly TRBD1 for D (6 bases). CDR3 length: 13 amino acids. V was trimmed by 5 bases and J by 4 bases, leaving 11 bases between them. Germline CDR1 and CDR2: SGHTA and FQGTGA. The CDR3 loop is CASSRGVGYGYTF. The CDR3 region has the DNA TGTGCCAGCAGCAGGGGGGTGGGCTATGGCTACACCTTC.

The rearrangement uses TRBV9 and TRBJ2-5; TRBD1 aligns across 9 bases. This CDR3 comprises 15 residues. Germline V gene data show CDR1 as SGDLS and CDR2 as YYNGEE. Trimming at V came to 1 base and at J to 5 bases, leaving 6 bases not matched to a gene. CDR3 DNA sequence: TGTGCCAGCAGCGTATATGGGGGGACAGGGGAGACCCAGTACTTC. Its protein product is CASSVYGGTGETQYF.

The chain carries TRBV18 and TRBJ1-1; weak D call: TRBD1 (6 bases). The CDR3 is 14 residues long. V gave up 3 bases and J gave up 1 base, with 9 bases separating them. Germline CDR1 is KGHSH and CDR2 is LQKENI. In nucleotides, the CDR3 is TGTGCCAGCTCACCCCAGGGGAAGAACACTGAAGCTTTCTTT. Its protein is CASSPQGKNTEAFF.

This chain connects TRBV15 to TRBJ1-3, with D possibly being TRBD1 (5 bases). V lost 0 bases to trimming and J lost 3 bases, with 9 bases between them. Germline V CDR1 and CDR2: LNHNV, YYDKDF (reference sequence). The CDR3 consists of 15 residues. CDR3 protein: CATSRDRGSGNTIYF. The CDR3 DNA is TGTGCCACCAGCAGAGATCGGGGCAGTGGAAACACCATATATTTT.

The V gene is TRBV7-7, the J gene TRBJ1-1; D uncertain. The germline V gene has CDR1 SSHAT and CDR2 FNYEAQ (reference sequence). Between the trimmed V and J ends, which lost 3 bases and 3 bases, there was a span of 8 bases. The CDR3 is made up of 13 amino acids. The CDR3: CASSFSVDTEAFF. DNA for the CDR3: TGTGCCAGCAGCTTCTCTGTGGACACTGAAGCTTTCTTT.

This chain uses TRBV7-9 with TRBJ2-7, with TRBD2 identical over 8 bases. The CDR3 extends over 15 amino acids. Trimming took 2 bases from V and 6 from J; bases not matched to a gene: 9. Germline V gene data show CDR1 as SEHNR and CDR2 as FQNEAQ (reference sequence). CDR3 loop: CASSLSGSGAVEQYF. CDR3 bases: TGTGCCAGCAGCTTATCGGGTAGCGGGGCGGTCGAGCAGTACTTC.

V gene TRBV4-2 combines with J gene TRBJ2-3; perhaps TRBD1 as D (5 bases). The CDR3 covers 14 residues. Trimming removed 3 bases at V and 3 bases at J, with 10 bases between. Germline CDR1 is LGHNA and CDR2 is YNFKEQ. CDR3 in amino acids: CASSQTVSTDTQYF. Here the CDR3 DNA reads TGTGCCAGCAGCCAGACAGTATCGACAGATACGCAGTATTTT.

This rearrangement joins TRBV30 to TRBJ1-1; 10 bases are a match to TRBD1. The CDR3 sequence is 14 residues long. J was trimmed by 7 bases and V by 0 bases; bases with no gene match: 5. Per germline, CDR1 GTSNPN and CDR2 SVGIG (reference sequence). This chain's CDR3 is CAWSVPGTGDEAFF. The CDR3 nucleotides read TGTGCCTGGAGTGTACCCGGGACAGGGGATGAAGCTTTCTTT.

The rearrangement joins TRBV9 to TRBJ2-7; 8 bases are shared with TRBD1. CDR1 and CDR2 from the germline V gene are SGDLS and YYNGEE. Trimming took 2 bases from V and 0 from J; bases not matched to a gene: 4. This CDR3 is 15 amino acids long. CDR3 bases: TGTGCCAGCAGCGTGGACAGGGACCGCTCCTACGAGCAGTACTTC. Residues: CASSVDRDRSYEQYF. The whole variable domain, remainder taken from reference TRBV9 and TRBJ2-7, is DSGVTQTPKHLITATGQRVTLRCSPRSGDLSVYWYQQSLDQGLQFLIQYYNGEERAKGNILERFSAQQFPDLHSELNLSSLELGDSALYFCASSVDRDRSYEQYFGPGTRLTVT.

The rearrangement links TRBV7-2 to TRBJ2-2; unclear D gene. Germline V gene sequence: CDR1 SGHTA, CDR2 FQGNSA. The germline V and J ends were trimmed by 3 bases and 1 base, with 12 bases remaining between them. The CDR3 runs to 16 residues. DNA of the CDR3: TGTGCCAGCAGCTTTGTGTCCGGAAAGAACACCGGGGAGCTGTTTTTT. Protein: CASSFVSGKNTGELFF.

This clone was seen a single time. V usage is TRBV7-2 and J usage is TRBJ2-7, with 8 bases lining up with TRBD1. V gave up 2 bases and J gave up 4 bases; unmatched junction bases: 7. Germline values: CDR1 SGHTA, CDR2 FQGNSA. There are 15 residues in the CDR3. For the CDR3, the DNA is TGTGCCAGCAGCTTACAGTCTGGGACAGGATACGAGCAGTACTTC. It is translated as CASSLQSGTGYEQYF.

The CDR3 nucleotides read TGTGCCAGCAGCTCCCCCCGCGGCGGGGGGGAATCAGATACGCAGTATTTT. Its translation is CASSSPRGGGESDTQYF. The chain links TRBV7-9 to TRBJ2-3; 9 bases line up with TRBD2. The V gene end was trimmed by 4 bases and the J gene end by 4 bases; junction bases not matched to a gene: 12. The CDR3 has 17 residues. Germline lookup yields CDR1 SEHNR and CDR2 FQNEAQ (reference sequence).

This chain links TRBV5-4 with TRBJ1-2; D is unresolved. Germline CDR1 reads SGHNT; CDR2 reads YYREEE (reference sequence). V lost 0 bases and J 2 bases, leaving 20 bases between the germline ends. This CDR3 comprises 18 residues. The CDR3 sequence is CASSLVITWGNLNYGYTF. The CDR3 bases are TGTGCCAGCAGCTTGGTAATTACGTGGGGAAACTTGAACTATGGCTACACCTTC.

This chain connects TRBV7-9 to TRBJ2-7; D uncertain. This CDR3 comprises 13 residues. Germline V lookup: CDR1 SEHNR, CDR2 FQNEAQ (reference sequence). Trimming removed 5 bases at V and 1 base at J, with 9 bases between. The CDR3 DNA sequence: TGTGCCAGCAGCCGGTCCCATTCCTACGAGCAGTACTTC. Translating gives CASSRSHSYEQYF.

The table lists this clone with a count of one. The CDR3 sequence is CASRTLPNTGELFF. The CDR3, as DNA: TGTGCCAGCAGAACGCTCCCGAACACCGGGGAGCTGTTTTTT. This chain links TRBV7-2 with TRBJ2-2; D is ambiguous. The CDR3 contains 14 residues. Per germline, CDR1 SGHTA and CDR2 FQGNSA. Trimming shortened V by 6 bases and J by 0 bases, and 8 bases separated the two germline ends. Full variable domain (missing parts from reference TRBV7-2 and TRBJ2-2): GAGVSQSPSNKVTEKGKDVELRCDPISGHTALYWYRQSLGQGLEFLIYFQGNSAPDKSGLPSDRFSAERTGGSVSTLTIQRTQQEDSAVYLCASRTLPNTGELFFGEGSRLTVL.